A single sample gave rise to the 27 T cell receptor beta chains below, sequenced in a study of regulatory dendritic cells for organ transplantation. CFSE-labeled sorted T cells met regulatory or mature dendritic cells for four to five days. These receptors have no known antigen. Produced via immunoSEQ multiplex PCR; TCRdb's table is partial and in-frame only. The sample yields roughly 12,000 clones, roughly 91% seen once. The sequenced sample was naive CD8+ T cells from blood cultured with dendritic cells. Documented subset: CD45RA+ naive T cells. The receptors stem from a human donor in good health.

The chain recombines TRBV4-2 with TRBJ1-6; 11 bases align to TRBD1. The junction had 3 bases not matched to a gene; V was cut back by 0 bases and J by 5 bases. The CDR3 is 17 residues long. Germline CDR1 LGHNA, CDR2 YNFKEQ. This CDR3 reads CASSQEDRGLNNSPLHF. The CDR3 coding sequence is TGTGCCAGCAGCCAAGAGGACAGGGGGCTAAATAATTCACCCCTCCACTTT.

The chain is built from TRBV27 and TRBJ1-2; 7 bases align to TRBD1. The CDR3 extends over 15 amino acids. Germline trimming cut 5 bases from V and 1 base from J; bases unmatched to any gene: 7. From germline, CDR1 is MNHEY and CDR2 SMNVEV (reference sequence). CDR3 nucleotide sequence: TGTGCCAGCAGTACGACAGGGCGGCGTAACTATGGCTACACCTTC. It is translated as CASSTTGRRNYGYTF.

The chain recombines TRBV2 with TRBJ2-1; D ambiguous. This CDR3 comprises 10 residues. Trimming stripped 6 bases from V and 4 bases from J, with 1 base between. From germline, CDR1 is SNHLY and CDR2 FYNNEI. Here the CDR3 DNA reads TGTGCCAGCAGGTACAATGAGCAGTTCTTC. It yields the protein CASRYNEQFF.

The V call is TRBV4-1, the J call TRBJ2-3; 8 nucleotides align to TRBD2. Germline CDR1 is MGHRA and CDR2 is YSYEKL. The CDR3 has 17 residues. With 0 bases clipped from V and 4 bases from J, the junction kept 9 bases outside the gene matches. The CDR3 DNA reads TGCGCCAGCAGCCAAGAACCCCCAGCGGGAGTTCCAGATACGCAGTATTTT. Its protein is CASSQEPPAGVPDTQYF.

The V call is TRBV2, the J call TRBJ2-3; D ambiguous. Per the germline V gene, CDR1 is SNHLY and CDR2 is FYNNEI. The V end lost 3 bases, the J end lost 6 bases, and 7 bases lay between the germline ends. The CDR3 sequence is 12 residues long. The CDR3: CASSDRYDTQYF. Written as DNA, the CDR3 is TGTGCCAGCAGTGATCGGTATGATACGCAGTATTTT.

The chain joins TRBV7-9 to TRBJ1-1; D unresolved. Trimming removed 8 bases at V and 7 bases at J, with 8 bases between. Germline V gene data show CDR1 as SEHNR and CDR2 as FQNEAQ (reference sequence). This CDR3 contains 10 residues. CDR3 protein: CASESGEAFF. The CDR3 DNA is TGTGCCAGCGAATCGGGTGAAGCTTTCTTT.

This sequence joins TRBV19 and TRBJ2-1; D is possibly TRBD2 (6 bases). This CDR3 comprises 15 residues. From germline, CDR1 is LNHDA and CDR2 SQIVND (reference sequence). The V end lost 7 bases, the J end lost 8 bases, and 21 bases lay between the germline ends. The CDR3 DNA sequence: TGTGCCAGTATTGGAGGGGCTGGGGGATTAGATGAGCAGTTCTTC. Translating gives CASIGGAGGLDEQFF.

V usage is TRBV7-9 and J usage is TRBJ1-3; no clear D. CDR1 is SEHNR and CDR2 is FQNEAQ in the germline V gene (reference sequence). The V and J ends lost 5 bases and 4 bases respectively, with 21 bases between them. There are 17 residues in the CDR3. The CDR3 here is CASSTGNGNGKGNTIYF. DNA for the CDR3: TGTGCCAGCAGCACCGGAAACGGGAATGGAAAAGGAAACACCATATATTTT.

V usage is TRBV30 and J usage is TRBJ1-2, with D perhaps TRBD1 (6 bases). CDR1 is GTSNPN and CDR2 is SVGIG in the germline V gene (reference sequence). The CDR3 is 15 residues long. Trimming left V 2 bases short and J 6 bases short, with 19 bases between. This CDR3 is CAWSWGLAGVNGYTF. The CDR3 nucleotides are TGTGCCTGGAGTTGGGGGCTTGCCGGGGTGAATGGCTACACCTTC.

CDR3 sequence: CASSYSSGQETQYF. The CDR3 nucleotides are TGTGCCAGCAGTTACTCATCCGGTCAAGAGACCCAGTACTTC. The rearrangement links TRBV6-5 to TRBJ2-5, with unresolved D. Per germline, CDR1 MNHEY and CDR2 SVGAGI. Between the trimmed V and J ends, which lost 0 bases and 2 bases, there was a span of 7 bases. The CDR3 runs 14 residues.

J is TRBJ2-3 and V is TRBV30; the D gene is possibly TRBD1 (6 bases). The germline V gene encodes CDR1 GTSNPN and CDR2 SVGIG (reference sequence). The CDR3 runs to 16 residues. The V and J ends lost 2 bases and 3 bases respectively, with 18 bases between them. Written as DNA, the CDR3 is TGTGCCTGGAGTCCCTCGTCAGGGGTATGGACAGATACGCAGTATTTT. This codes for CAWSPSSGVWTDTQYF. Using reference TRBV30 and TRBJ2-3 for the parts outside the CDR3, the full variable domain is SQTIHQWPATLVQPVGSPLSLECTVEGTSNPNLYWYRQAAGRGLQLLFYSVGIGQISSEVPQNLSASRPQDRQFILSSKKLLLSDSGFYLCAWSPSSGVWTDTQYFGPGTRLTVL.

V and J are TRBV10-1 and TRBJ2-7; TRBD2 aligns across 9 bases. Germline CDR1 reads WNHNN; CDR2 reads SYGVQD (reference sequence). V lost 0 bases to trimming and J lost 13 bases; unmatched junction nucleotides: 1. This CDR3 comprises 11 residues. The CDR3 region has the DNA TGCGCCAGCAGTGAGTCCGGGACTAGCTACTTC. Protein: CASSESGTSYF.

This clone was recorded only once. CDR3 amino acids: CASSLSTAAGDGYTF. In DNA form, the CDR3 reads TGTGCCAGCAGTTTATCGACAGCGGCGGGCGATGGCTACACCTTC. The chain recombines TRBV27 with TRBJ1-2, with D tentatively TRBD1 (5 bases). Germline V gene sequence: CDR1 MNHEY, CDR2 SMNVEV (reference sequence). The ends were cut back, 0 bases at V and 6 bases at J, with 14 bases in the middle. CDR3 size: 15 residues.

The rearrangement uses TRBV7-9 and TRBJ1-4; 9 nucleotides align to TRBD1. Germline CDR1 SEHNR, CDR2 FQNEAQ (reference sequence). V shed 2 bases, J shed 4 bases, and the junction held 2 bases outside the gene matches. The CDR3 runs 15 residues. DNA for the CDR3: TGTGCCAGCAGCTTATGGGACAGGGTTAATGAAAAACTGTTTTTT. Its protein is CASSLWDRVNEKLFF.

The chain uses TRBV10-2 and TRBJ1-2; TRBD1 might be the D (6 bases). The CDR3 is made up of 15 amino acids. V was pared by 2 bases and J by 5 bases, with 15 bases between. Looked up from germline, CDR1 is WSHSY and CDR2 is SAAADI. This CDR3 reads CASSEKAGVWYGYTF. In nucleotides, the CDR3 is TGCGCCAGCAGTGAGAAGGCAGGGGTATGGTATGGCTACACCTTC.

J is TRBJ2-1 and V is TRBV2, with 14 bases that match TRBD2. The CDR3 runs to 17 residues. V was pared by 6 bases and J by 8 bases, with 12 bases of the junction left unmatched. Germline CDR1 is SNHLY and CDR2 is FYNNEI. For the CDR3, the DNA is TGTGCCAGCAGCTGGACTAGCGGGGGGCCTCGGTTAGATGAGCAGTTCTTC. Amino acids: CASSWTSGGPRLDEQFF.

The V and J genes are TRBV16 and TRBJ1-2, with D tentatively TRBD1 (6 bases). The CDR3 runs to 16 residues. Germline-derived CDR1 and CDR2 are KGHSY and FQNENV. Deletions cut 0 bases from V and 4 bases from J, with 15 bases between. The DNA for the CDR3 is TGTGCCAGCAGCCAATCATTCGGGGGCATCGGCTATGGCTACACCTTC. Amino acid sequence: CASSQSFGGIGYGYTF.

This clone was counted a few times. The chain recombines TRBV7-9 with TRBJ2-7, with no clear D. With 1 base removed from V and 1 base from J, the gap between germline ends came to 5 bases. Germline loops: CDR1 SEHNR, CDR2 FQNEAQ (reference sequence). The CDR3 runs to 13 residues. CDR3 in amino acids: CASSLVSSYEQYF. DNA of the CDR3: TGTGCCAGCAGCTTAGTCTCATCCTACGAGCAGTACTTC.

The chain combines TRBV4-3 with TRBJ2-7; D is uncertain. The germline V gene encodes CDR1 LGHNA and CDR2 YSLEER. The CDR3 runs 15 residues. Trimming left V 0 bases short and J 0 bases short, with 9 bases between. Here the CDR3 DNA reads TGCGCCAGCAGCCAAGAGGCAGCGAGCTCCTACGAGCAGTACTTC. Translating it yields CASSQEAASSYEQYF.

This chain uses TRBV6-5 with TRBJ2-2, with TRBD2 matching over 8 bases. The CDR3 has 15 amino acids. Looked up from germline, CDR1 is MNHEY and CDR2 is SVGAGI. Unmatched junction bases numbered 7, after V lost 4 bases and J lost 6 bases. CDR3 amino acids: CASSSAGGSAGELFF. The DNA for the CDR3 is TGTGCCAGCAGTTCCGCGGGAGGTTCAGCCGGGGAGCTGTTTTTT.

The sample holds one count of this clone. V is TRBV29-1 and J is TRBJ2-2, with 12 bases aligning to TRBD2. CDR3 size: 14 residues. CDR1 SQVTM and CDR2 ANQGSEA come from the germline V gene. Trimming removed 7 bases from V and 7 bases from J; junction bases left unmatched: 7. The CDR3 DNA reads TGCAGCGCTACTAGCGGGAGGTTCAGCGGGGAGCTGTTTTTT. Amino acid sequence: CSATSGRFSGELFF.

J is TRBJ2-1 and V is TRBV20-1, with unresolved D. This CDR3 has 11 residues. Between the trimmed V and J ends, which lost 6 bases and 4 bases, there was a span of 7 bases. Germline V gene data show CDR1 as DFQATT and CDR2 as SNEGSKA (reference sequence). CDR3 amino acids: CSAKLYNEQFF. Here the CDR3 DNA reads TGCAGTGCGAAATTATACAATGAGCAGTTCTTC.

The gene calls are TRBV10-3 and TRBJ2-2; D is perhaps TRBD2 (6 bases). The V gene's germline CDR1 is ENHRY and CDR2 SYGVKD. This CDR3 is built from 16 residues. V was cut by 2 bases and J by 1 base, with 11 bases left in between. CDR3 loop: CAISEDSSGNTGELFF. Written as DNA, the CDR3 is TGTGCCATCAGTGAGGATAGTAGCGGGAACACCGGGGAGCTGTTTTTT.

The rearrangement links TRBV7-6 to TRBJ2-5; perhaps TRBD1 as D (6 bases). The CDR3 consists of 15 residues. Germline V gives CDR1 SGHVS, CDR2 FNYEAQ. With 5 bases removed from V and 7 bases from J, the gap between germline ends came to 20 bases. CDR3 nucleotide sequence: TGTGCCAGCAGCCCCGCAGTAGGCAGGGGTTCGACCCAGTACTTC. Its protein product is CASSPAVGRGSTQYF.

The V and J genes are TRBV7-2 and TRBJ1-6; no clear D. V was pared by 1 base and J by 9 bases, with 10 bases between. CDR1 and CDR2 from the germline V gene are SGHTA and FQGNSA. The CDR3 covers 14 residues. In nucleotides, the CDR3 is TGTGCCAGCAGCTTAGACGGGTTTTTTTCACCCCTCCACTTT. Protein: CASSLDGFFSPLHF.

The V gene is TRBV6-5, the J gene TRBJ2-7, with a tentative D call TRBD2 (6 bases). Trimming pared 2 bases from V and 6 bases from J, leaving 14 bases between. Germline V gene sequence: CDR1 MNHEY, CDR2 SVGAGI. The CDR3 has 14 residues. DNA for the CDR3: TGTGCCAGCAGTTACGGTTCCCAGGGAGGCGAGCAGTACTTC. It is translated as CASSYGSQGGEQYF.

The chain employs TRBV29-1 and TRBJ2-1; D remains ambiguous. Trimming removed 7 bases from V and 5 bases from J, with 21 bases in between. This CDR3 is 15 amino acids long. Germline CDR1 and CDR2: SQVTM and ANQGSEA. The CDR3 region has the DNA TGCAGCGCCGCCGAACCTGAGTCGCGAGACAATGAGCAGTTCTTC. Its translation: CSAAEPESRDNEQFF.